This T cell receptor (beta chain) came from a study of shared clonotypes between healthy human individuals. Study-level information: For every donor, three CD4 naive, three CD4 memory, two CD8 naive and one CD8 memory plates were used. Study-wide points: Clonotype sharing among the donors was expected to vary with sequencing depth. Researchers found naive subsets generally carried larger estimated richness than memory subsets.

Sequenced by immunoSEQ multiplex PCR; TCRdb stores in-frame clones only, minus some. The sample yields a few million clones, more than 90% seen once. The donors, healthy adults who were HIV-negative, had experienced no recent acute infections or vaccinations. J was trimmed by 7 bases and V by 3 bases; bases with no gene match: 7. Germline assignment: CDR1 KGHSH and CDR2 LQKENI. This CDR3 region has 15 residues. Of note for this clone: No antigen is known for it.

Sequencing was carried out using naive CD4+ T cells sorted from blood. The subset here: CD45RA+ positively selected. The rearrangement joins TRBV18 to TRBJ2-2; 8 positions match TRBD1. This TCR derives from a man in his late teens or twenties in good health. CDR3 loop: CASSPPQGAGGELFF. In DNA form, the CDR3 reads TGTGCCAGCTCACCCCCGCAGGGGGCCGGCGGGGAGCTGTTTTTT.